The 5 T cell receptor beta chains below were found in one sample sequenced in a study of T cell responses to AZD1222 COVID-19 vaccine. Sequencing was performed with immunoSEQ multiplex PCR; in TCRdb, only in-frame clones are kept and a portion is missing. The data contain around 33,000 clones, approximately 90% of them singletons. Sample: peripheral blood, taken on day 0 of AZD1222 vaccination. These receptors were taken from an adult in good health.

The V call is TRBV21-1, the J call TRBJ2-1. TRBV21-1 is a known pseudogene. The CDR3 contains 18 residues. In DNA, the CDR3 is TGTGCCAGCAGCAAAGGCAGGGGGGGCCTTTTCCCCTACAATGAGCAGTTCTTC. Translating it yields CASSKGRGGLFPYNEQFF.

There are a few counts of this clone. This chain links TRBV12-3 or TRBV12-4 with TRBJ1-2; D gene uncertain. The CDR3 spans 13 residues. Trimming shortened V by 4 bases and J by 7 bases, and 13 bases separated the two germline ends. The CDR3 protein is CASSSIGRGGYTF. The CDR3 nucleotides read TGTGCCAGCAGTTCAATAGGACGCGGTGGCTACACCTTC.

This clone occurred once. The V call is TRBV6-5, the J call TRBJ1-2; maybe TRBD1 (5 bases). This CDR3 region has 13 residues. CDR1 and CDR2 from the germline V gene are MNHEY and SVGAGI. The V and J ends lost 5 bases and 6 bases respectively, with 13 bases between them. CDR3 in DNA: TGTGCCAGCAGTCCTAGACAGAGCGATGGCTACACCTTC. Translated: CASSPRQSDGYTF.

The chain joins TRBV30 to TRBJ1-1; 10 bases are shared with TRBD1. The CDR3 runs to 15 residues. In germline, CDR1 is GTSNPN, CDR2 SVGIG (reference sequence). J gave up 5 bases and V 2 bases, and 8 bases lay outside the gene matches. The CDR3 sequence: CAWSRMGQGHTEAFF. The CDR3 bases are TGTGCCTGGAGTAGAATGGGACAGGGGCATACTGAAGCTTTCTTT.

The chain is built from TRBV6-1 and TRBJ1-2; 10 bases are a match to TRBD1. The V and J ends lost 0 bases and 3 bases, in that order; junction bases with no gene match: 4. The CDR3 consists of 16 residues. Germline V gives CDR1 MNHNS, CDR2 SASEGT. In DNA form, the CDR3 reads TGTGCCAGCAGTGAAGCGTCGGGACAGGGGTACTATGGCTACACCTTC. It yields the protein CASSEASGQGYYGYTF.